The 18 T cell receptor beta chains below all came from one sample that was sequenced in a study of radiation and T cells in renal cell carcinoma. Sample treatment: 15 Gy SBRT to primary tumor, nephrectomy 4 weeks later. The assay was immunoSEQ multiplex PCR, and TCRdb's table has in-frame clones only and misses some. The sample has about 9,300 clones; 50% to 70% are singletons. The starting material was tumor tissue, obtained from a patient whose treatment included radiotherapy and nephrectomy. The receptors stem from a woman aged 50 to 60 with renal cell carcinoma.

This clone counts as medium-sized. This CDR3 reads CASSPPTSGGGNEQFF. Here the CDR3 DNA reads TGTGCCAGCTCACCACCCACTAGCGGGGGCGGAAATGAGCAGTTCTTC. The rearrangement joins TRBV18 to TRBJ2-1, with TRBD2 matching 11 bases. Trimming cost V 0 bases and J 7 bases; bases outside gene matches: 5. Germline CDR1 is KGHSH and CDR2 is LQKENI. The CDR3 has 16 residues.

The V gene is TRBV4-2, the J gene TRBJ1-5; no clear D. With 0 bases removed from V and 5 bases from J, the gap between germline ends came to 14 bases. In germline, CDR1 is LGHNA, CDR2 YNFKEQ. The CDR3 contains 16 residues. The CDR3 region has the DNA TGTGCCAGCAGCCAAGAAGTAGGGATTGGCGATCAGCCCCAGCATTTT. Its translation: CASSQEVGIGDQPQHF.

This clone was seen more than once but under ten times. This chain links TRBV28 with TRBJ1-4; 7 nucleotides line up with TRBD1. Looked up from germline, CDR1 is MDHEN and CDR2 is SYDVKM. Germline trimming cut 3 bases from V and 11 bases from J; bases unmatched to any gene: 6. This CDR3 contains 13 residues. This CDR3 reads CASSFTQDRKLFF. CDR3 nucleotides: TGTGCCAGCAGTTTCACTCAGGACAGGAAACTGTTTTTT.

The rearrangement uses TRBV5-5 and TRBJ1-5; no reliable D call. V was cut by 2 bases and J by 3 bases, with 9 bases left in between. CDR3 length: 14 residues. Germline CDR1 and CDR2: SGHKS and YYEKEE (reference sequence). The CDR3 coding sequence is TGTGCCAGCAGCTTTGGCGGCCTCAATCAGCCCCAGCATTTT. It encodes CASSFGGLNQPQHF.

The genes are TRBV2 and TRBJ2-3; D could derive from TRBD1 or TRBD2 (5 bases each). There are 13 residues in the CDR3. The germline V gene has CDR1 SNHLY and CDR2 FYNNEI. V dropped 6 bases and J dropped 3 bases, with 10 bases sitting between them. This CDR3 reads CASSGTRTDTQYF. CDR3 nucleotide sequence: TGTGCCAGCAGCGGGACGAGGACAGATACGCAGTATTTT.

The table lists this clone with a few counts. The chain is built from TRBV19 and TRBJ2-5; D uncertain. The CDR3 covers 13 residues. From germline, CDR1 is LNHDA and CDR2 SQIVND (reference sequence). With 7 bases removed from V and 2 bases from J, the gap between germline ends came to 11 bases. The CDR3 loop reads CASTSGRQETQYF. The CDR3 nucleotides read TGTGCCAGTACGTCCGGTCGGCAAGAGACCCAGTACTTC. Drawing the rest from reference TRBV19 and TRBJ2-5, the complete variable domain is DGGITQSPKYLFRKEGQNVTLSCEQNLNHDAMYWYRQDPGQGLRLIYYSQIVNDFQKGDIAEGYSVSREKKESFPLTVTSAQKNPTAFYLCASTSGRQETQYFGPGTRLLVL.

This clone showed up just a few times. The gene calls are TRBV6-5 and TRBJ2-7; unclear D gene. With 2 bases removed from V and 6 bases from J, the gap between germline ends came to 14 bases. The CDR3 has 14 amino acids. Germline lookup yields CDR1 MNHEY and CDR2 SVGAGI. CDR3 DNA: TGTGCCAGCAGTTACGCTACAAGGAGTGGCGAGCAGTACTTC. Its protein is CASSYATRSGEQYF.

This clone is labeled medium-sized (0.01 to 0.1%). The chain employs TRBV6-5 and TRBJ1-2; D is possibly TRBD1 (5 bases). Germline CDR1 is MNHEY and CDR2 is SVGAGI. This CDR3 has 13 amino acids. Deletions cut 8 bases from V and 7 bases from J, with 17 bases between. The CDR3 DNA sequence: TGTGCCAGCCTAGGGACGTCGCCCGGTGGCTACACCTTC. This codes for CASLGTSPGGYTF.

This sequence joins TRBV6-1 and TRBJ1-5; the D is unclear. V gave up 1 base and J gave up 2 bases, with 12 bases separating them. Per the germline V gene, CDR1 is MNHNS and CDR2 is SASEGT. This CDR3 spans 16 amino acids. Here the CDR3 DNA reads TGTGCCAGCAGTGAAGGGGGAGGAATACGCAATCAGCCCCAGCATTTT. This sequence encodes CASSEGGGIRNQPQHF.

Relative to its sample, this clone is medium-sized (0.01 to 0.1%). This sequence joins TRBV28 and TRBJ1-6, with TRBD1 identical over 7 bases. The CDR3 is 16 residues long. Per the germline V gene, CDR1 is MDHEN and CDR2 is SYDVKM. V was pared by 1 base and J by 9 bases, with 9 bases of the junction left unmatched. The CDR3 is CASSLSPTGKGSPLHF. The CDR3 nucleotides are TGTGCCAGCAGTTTATCCCCGACAGGGAAGGGTTCACCCCTCCACTTT.

V and J are TRBV4-3 and TRBJ2-3, with D perhaps matching TRBD2 (6 bases). Germline V gene lookup returns CDR1 LGHNA and CDR2 YSLEER. V was trimmed by 0 bases and J by 0 bases, leaving 13 bases between them. This CDR3 is 17 amino acids long. CDR3 in amino acids: CASSQDRRGSSTDTQYF. The CDR3 DNA follows: TGCGCCAGCAGCCAAGATCGACGGGGGAGCAGCACAGATACGCAGTATTTT.

This clone showed up just a few times. The rearrangement links TRBV2 to TRBJ2-3; 9 bases align to TRBD1. V shed 4 bases and J 2 bases; nucleotides not matched to a gene: 4. Per germline, CDR1 SNHLY and CDR2 FYNNEI. CDR3 length equals 15 residues. The CDR3 DNA is TGTGCCAGCAGTGGGGACAGGGTGTACACAGATACGCAGTATTTT. Translating it yields CASSGDRVYTDTQYF.

The J gene is TRBJ1-4, the V gene TRBV5-4; D remains ambiguous. Germline V lookup: CDR1 SGHNT, CDR2 YYREEE (reference sequence). The CDR3 totals 13 residues. V was clipped by 4 bases and J by 5 bases, with 9 bases between them. CDR3 sequence: CASSVNKNEKLFF. The CDR3 DNA is TGTGCCAGCAGCGTTAACAAGAATGAAAAACTGTTTTTT.

The V and J genes are TRBV5-4 and TRBJ1-2, with D tentatively TRBD1 (6 bases). V gave up 0 bases and J gave up 4 bases, with 13 bases separating them. CDR3 length: 15 amino acids. CDR1 and CDR2 (germline): SGHNT, YYREEE (reference sequence). CDR3 loop: CASSLGGAQSYGYTF. In DNA form, the CDR3 reads TGTGCCAGCAGCTTGGGGGGGGCGCAGAGCTATGGCTACACCTTC.

CDR3 nucleotides: TGTGCCAGCAGATTACAGGGGGCTAACTACAATGAGCAGTTCTTC. It is translated as CASRLQGANYNEQFF. The chain joins TRBV28 to TRBJ2-1; 9 bases map to TRBD1. V gave up 6 bases and J gave up 3 bases; unmatched junction bases: 6. The CDR3 contains 15 residues. Germline V gene sequence: CDR1 MDHEN, CDR2 SYDVKM.

This clone has a single count. The V call is TRBV2, the J call TRBJ1-5, with D unresolved. The CDR3 consists of 14 residues. Trimming removed 6 bases at V and 0 bases at J, with 9 bases between. Germline-derived CDR1 and CDR2 are SNHLY and FYNNEI. In DNA, the CDR3 is TGTGCCAGCAGCCTTTACATTAGCAATCAGCCCCAGCATTTT. Its translation: CASSLYISNQPQHF.

This clone is a singleton in its sample. The chain recombines TRBV7-2 with TRBJ2-7; TRBD2 aligns across 8 bases. This CDR3 contains 12 residues. The J segment lost 10 bases and the V segment lost 3 bases, leaving 5 bases of the junction unmatched. CDR1 SGHTA and CDR2 FQGNSA come from the germline V gene. This CDR3 reads CASSLSGRAQYF. Written as DNA, the CDR3 is TGTGCCAGCAGCTTGTCCGGGAGGGCCCAGTACTTC.

This clone was counted between two and nine times. The V gene is TRBV5-1, the J gene TRBJ1-4, with D tentatively TRBD1 (5 bases). The CDR3 loop spans 15 amino acids. Germline assignment: CDR1 SGHRS and CDR2 YFSETQ. Trimming stripped 0 bases from V and 4 bases from J, with 10 bases between. The DNA of the CDR3 is TGCGCCAGCAGCTTGGGTACAGGAGTTAATGAAAAACTGTTTTTT. Protein product: CASSLGTGVNEKLFF.